The T cell receptor beta chain described here comes from a study of T cell repertoires in cytomegalovirus infection. At the level of the study: Public TCR beta signatures provided an indication of both CMV infection and a matching HLA type.

General study results and limits: Within the response measured ex vivo, HLA-C-restricted CMV-specific TCR beta clonotypes were dominant.

In regard to this clonotype: Its specificity is unknown.

TCRdb itself ran the reads through MiXCR, one entry per CDR3 protein. This sample has some 100,000 distinct CDR3 sequences, with 20% to 25% found just once. Germline V gene sequence: CDR1 SEHNR, CDR2 FQNEAQ (reference sequence). With 5 bases clipped from V and 2 bases from J, the junction kept 12 bases outside the gene matches. The CDR3 has 16 amino acids. Sequenced: CD8+ T cells from PBMCs. The TCR sequence derives from a human donor in good health (CMV status not recorded). Some clones in this sample may be carry-over from other donors' samples. V is TRBV7-9 and J is TRBJ2-7; 7 nucleotides align to TRBD1. The CDR3 sequence: CASSPPTGEPAYEQYF. The CDR3 DNA follows: TGTGCCAGCAGCCCTCCCACAGGGGAACCCGCCTACGAGCAGTACTTC.